This T cell receptor (beta chain) was obtained from a study of T cells after posttransplantation cyclophosphamide. Study conclusions and caveats: Recipient CMV seropositivity and CMV reactivation strongly tracked TRB clonality.

This clone appeared many times. Its specificity is not known. V was clipped by 1 base and J by 8 bases; unmatched bases: 10. This CDR3 has 17 residues. Germline V gene lookup returns CDR1 SGHNT and CDR2 YENEEA. A marrow graft followed busulfan-fludarabine conditioning, with cyclophosphamide on days +3 and +4. Using immunoSEQ multiplex PCR, the repertoire was profiled, and TCRdb retains in-frame clones only, with some absent. The sample contains about 12,000 clones, none of them singletons. V gene TRBV11-3 combines with J gene TRBJ2-1, with TRBD2 matching 11 bases. The sequences come from PBMCs, collected after allogeneic stem cell transplant with posttransplant cyclophosphamide. The receptor was derived from a female patient between 40 and 55 years old who received an allogeneic stem cell transplant from an unrelated donor, was CMV-positive, and had acute GVHD only. T cells may partly derive from the graft donor. The chain's CDR3 is CASSLGYLAGGEDEQFF. The CDR3 DNA follows: TGTGCCAGCAGCTTAGGATACTTAGCGGGAGGGGAGGATGAGCAGTTCTTC.